This T cell receptor beta chain was sequenced for a study of identical twins. Overall study results and limits: Surplus twin overlap in beta out-of-frame sequences was less pronounced. Modeled out-of-frame TCR alpha sharing in monozygotic twins fell below observed levels.

TCRdb reprocessed the 5' RACE reads with MiXCR, giving one entry per CDR3 protein. The data show about 810,000 distinct CDR3 sequences, roughly 12% seen once. Points on this clonotype: What it recognizes is unknown.

These data were also filed under a second study, of yellow fever vaccine responses in identical twins.

This receptor was identified in a woman between 18 and 29 years old in good health. The sample was PBMCs.

CDR3 sequence (DNA): TGTGCCAGCAGCCAATCCCCGGGGGTAAGCGAGCAGTACTTC. Its translation: CASSQSPGVSEQYF. The chain has TRBV16 and TRBJ2-7; possibly TRBD2 for D (6 bases). Germline CDR1 is KGHSY and CDR2 is FQNENV. V gave up 0 bases and J gave up 6 bases, with 12 bases separating them. The CDR3 contains 14 residues.